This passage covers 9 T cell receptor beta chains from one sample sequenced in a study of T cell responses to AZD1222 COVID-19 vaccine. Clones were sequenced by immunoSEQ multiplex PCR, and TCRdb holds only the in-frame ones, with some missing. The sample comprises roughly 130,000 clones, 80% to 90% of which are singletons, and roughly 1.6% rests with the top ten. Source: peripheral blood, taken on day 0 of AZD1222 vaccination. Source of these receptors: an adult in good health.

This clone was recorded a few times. The CDR3: CATSAGVVGGRRETQYF. CDR3 coding DNA: TGTGCCACCAGTGCTGGGGTGGTCGGGGGCCGTAGGGAGACCCAGTACTTC. The chain has TRBV24-1 and TRBJ2-5; D assignment may be TRBD1 or TRBD2 (6 bases each). Germline assignment: CDR1 KGHDR and CDR2 SFDVKD. CDR3 size: 17 residues. V was trimmed by 5 bases and J by 5 bases, leaving 23 bases between them.

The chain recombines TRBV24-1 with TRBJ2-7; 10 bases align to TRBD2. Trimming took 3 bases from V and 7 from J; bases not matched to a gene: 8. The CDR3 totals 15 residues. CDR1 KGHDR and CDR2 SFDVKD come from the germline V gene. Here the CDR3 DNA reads TGTGCCACCAGTGATGGGGTAGCGGGAGGTTGGGAGCAGTACTTC. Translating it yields CATSDGVAGGWEQYF.

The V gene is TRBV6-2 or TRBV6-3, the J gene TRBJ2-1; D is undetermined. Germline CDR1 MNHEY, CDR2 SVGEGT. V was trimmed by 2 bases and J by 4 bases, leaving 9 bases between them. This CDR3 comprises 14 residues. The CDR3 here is CASSYIGLYNEQFF. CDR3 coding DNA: TGTGCCAGCAGTTACATAGGTCTTTACAATGAGCAGTTCTTC.

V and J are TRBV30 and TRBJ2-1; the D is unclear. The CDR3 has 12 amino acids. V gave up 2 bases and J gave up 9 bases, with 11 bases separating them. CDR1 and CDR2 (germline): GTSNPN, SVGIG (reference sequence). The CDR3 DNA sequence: TGTGCCTGGAGTCCTGGACGTACTGAGCAGTTCTTC. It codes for CAWSPGRTEQFF.

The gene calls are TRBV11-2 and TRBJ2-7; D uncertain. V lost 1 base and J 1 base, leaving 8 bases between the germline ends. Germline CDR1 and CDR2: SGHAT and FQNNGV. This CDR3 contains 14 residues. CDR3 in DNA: TGTGCCAGCAGCTTAGTCTCAATGTCCTACGAGCAGTACTTC. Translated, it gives CASSLVSMSYEQYF.

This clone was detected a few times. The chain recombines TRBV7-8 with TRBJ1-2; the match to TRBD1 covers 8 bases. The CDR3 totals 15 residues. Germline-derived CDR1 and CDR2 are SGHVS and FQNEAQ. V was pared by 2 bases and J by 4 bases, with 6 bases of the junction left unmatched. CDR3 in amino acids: CASSLPGQAAYGYTF. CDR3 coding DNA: TGTGCCAGCAGCTTACCGGGACAGGCGGCCTATGGCTACACCTTC.

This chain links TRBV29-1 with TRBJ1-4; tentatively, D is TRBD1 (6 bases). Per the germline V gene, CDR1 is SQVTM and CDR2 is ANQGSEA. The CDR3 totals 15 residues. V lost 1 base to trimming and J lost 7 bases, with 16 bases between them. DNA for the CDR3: TGCAGCGTTGAAGTAAACAGGGAGTTAGGTGAAAAACTGTTTTTT. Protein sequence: CSVEVNRELGEKLFF.

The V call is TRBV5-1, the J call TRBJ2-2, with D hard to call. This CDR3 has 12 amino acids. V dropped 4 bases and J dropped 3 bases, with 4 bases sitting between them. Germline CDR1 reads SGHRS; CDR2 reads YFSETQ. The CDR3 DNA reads TGCGCCAGCAGCCCCTACACCGGGGAGCTGTTTTTT. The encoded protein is CASSPYTGELFF.

The CDR3 DNA reads as TGTGCCAGCAGGGCAGCGGGGCCGGCTCTCTATGGCTACACCTTC. It is translated as CASRAAGPALYGYTF. This chain links TRBV6-5 with TRBJ1-2; a weak D match, TRBD1 (5 bases). Trimming took off 6 bases at V and 4 bases at J, with 18 bases between the two ends. Germline V gives CDR1 MNHEY, CDR2 SVGAGI. The CDR3 length is 15 residues.